The clone carrying this T cell receptor beta chain turned up a few times. This entry belongs to a study of blood T cell repertoires in COVID-19. Study overall: COVID-19 samples, acute and convalescent, were from the United States, Italy and Spain.

Sequenced by immunoSEQ multiplex PCR; TCRdb stores in-frame clones only, minus some. This table has 95,000 to 150,000 clones, almost 70% appearing once. CDR3 length: 16 residues. Germline loops: CDR1 SGHTA, CDR2 FQGNSA. V lost 4 bases, J lost 5 bases, and 13 bases stayed unmatched. The clonotype comes from a woman aged 65 to 85 with acute or convalescent COVID-19. The genes are TRBV7-2 and TRBJ1-1; 7 bases fit TRBD1. The sequenced sample was peripheral blood. The CDR3 DNA reads as TGTGCCAGCAGCTCCCAATCACAGGGGAGGTGGACTGAAGCTTTCTTT. Its protein product is CASSSQSQGRWTEAFF.